This T cell receptor beta chain was recorded in a study of T cell repertoires in cytomegalovirus infection. In germline, CDR1 is SGHVS, CDR2 FNYEAQ. CDR3 size: 13 residues. V was pared by 5 bases and J by 3 bases, with 8 bases between. TCRdb processed the reads anew with MiXCR; each CDR3 protein has one entry. The sample yields approximately 73,000 distinct CDR3 sequences, approximately 40% seen once. In regard to this clonotype: Its target is not known.

The J gene is TRBJ2-1, the V gene TRBV7-6, with D unresolved. This clonotype was obtained from a human donor in good health (CMV status not recorded). Some clones in this sample may be carry-over from other donors' samples. The input for sequencing was CD8+ T cells from cultured PBMCs, taken from culture after CMV antigen stimulation. Here the CDR3 reads CASSGRNYNEQFF. The CDR3 DNA reads as TGTGCCAGCAGCGGACGTAACTACAATGAGCAGTTCTTC.